The 31 T cell receptor beta chains below were found in one sample sequenced in a study of vaccination and CD4 T cells after COVID-19. The antigens these receptors bind are not known. Cultured CD4+ T-cell DNA underwent Oncomine TCR Beta short-read sequencing. TCRdb passed the PCR reads through MiXCR, listing each CDR3 protein once. The table records just under 20,000 distinct CDR3 sequences, just over 60% of them present only once. Documented treatment: roughly 10-day PBMC culture with coronavirus spike peptide pools or control peptides (ViraFEST assay). The specimen was CD4+ T cells from blood, cultured in vitro. Receptor source: a human donor who had recovered from COVID-19.

This sequence joins TRBV7-2 and TRBJ2-5; maybe TRBD2 (6 bases). The CDR3 contains 18 residues. Looked up from germline, CDR1 is SGHTA and CDR2 is FQGNSA. The germline V and J ends were trimmed by 7 bases and 4 bases, with 28 bases remaining between them. The CDR3 loop is CASTFLLTSTPQGETQYF. For the CDR3, the DNA is TGTGCCAGCACCTTCCTTTTGACTAGTACCCCCCAGGGAGAGACCCAGTACTTC.

The chain uses TRBV19 and TRBJ1-1, with no clear D. Germline lookup yields CDR1 LNHDA and CDR2 SQIVND (reference sequence). Trimming removed 3 bases from V and 0 bases from J, with 8 bases in between. The CDR3 runs 14 residues. The CDR3 DNA is TGTGCCAGTAGTATGTACGGTGTGAACACTGAAGCTTTCTTT. Its protein product is CASSMYGVNTEAFF.

The chain combines TRBV7-2 with TRBJ2-3, with 7 bases aligning to TRBD2. Germline values: CDR1 SGHTA, CDR2 FQGNSA. Unmatched junction bases numbered 3, after V lost 1 base and J lost 5 bases. The CDR3 totals 14 residues. CDR3: CASSLEWGGDTQYF. The CDR3 bases are TGTGCCAGCAGCTTAGAGTGGGGGGGAGATACGCAGTATTTT. The variable domain in full, with the rest retrieved from reference TRBV7-2 and TRBJ2-3, is GAGVSQSPSNKVTEKGKDVELRCDPISGHTALYWYRQSLGQGLEFLIYFQGNSAPDKSGLPSDRFSAERTGGSVSTLTIQRTQQEDSAVYLCASSLEWGGDTQYFGPGTRLTVL.

Only a few counts were recorded for this clonotype. The CDR3 nucleotides read TGTGCCAGCAGGATACAGGGGGCGGGAGGCTACACCTTC. It codes for CASRIQGAGGYTF. V gene TRBV12-3 or TRBV12-4 combines with J gene TRBJ1-2; 9 positions agree with TRBD1. V shed 6 bases, J shed 8 bases, and the junction held 7 bases outside the gene matches. The CDR3 is 13 amino acids.

V and J are TRBV20-1 and TRBJ2-7; D is possibly TRBD1 (6 bases). CDR1 and CDR2 (germline): DFQATT, SNEGSKA (reference sequence). The germline V and J ends were trimmed by 4 bases and 3 bases, with 13 bases remaining between them. CDR3 length: 13 residues. DNA for the CDR3: TGCAGTGCTACCCGTACGGACAGCTACGAGCAGTACTTC. Its translation: CSATRTDSYEQYF.

The V gene is TRBV28, the J gene TRBJ1-5; D is ambiguous. Germline values: CDR1 MDHEN, CDR2 SYDVKM. This CDR3 region has 13 residues. The ends were cut back, 4 bases at V and 6 bases at J, with 10 bases in the middle. The CDR3 sequence: CASSYPDRQPQHF. The CDR3 region has the DNA TGTGCCAGCAGTTATCCGGACCGTCAGCCCCAGCATTTT. The full variable domain, in which reference TRBV28 and TRBJ1-5 provide the parts outside the CDR3, is DVKVTQSSRYLVKRTGEKVFLECVQDMDHENMFWYRQDPGLGLRLIYFSYDVKMKEKGDIPEGYSVSREKKERFSLILESASTNQTSMYLCASSYPDRQPQHFGDGTRLSIL.

The rearrangement joins TRBV7-2 to TRBJ2-5, with 13 bases matching TRBD2. The V gene's germline CDR1 is SGHTA and CDR2 FQGNSA. The CDR3 runs 16 residues. With V trimmed by 5 bases and J by 2 bases, 5 bases remained unmatched. The CDR3, as DNA: TGTGCCAGCAGCCAAGGGGGACTAGCGGGACAAGAGACCCAGTACTTC. Amino acid sequence: CASSQGGLAGQETQYF. The whole variable domain, remainder taken from reference TRBV7-2 and TRBJ2-5, is GAGVSQSPSNKVTEKGKDVELRCDPISGHTALYWYRQSLGQGLEFLIYFQGNSAPDKSGLPSDRFSAERTGGSVSTLTIQRTQQEDSAVYLCASSQGGLAGQETQYFGPGTRLLVL.

The sample holds a few counts of this clonotype. This rearrangement joins TRBV23-1 to TRBJ1-5; D gene ambiguous. TRBV23-1 is reported as an ORF; its role is uncertain. The CDR3 contains 17 residues. Trimming stripped 3 bases from V and 0 bases from J, with 15 bases between. The CDR3 loop is CASSHPNLVLSNQPQHF. CDR3 nucleotides: TGCGCCAGCAGTCACCCGAACCTAGTACTTAGCAATCAGCCCCAGCATTTT.

This sequence joins TRBV20-1 and TRBJ2-1; TRBD2 aligns across 7 bases. CDR1 is DFQATT and CDR2 is SNEGSKA in the germline V gene (reference sequence). The CDR3 loop spans 13 amino acids. Trimming cost V 0 bases and J 16 bases; bases outside gene matches: 12. The CDR3 is CSARDHIRGDQFF. As DNA, the CDR3 is TGCAGTGCTAGAGATCATATTCGGGGGGATCAATTCTTC.

This clonotype was picked up a small number of times. The chain recombines TRBV6-5 with TRBJ1-5, with D possibly matching TRBD1 (6 bases). CDR3 length equals 13 residues. Germline assignment: CDR1 MNHEY and CDR2 SVGAGI. Trimming left V 4 bases short and J 3 bases short, with 7 bases between. The CDR3 coding sequence is TGTGCCAGCAGTTGGGGGCACAATCAGCCCCAGCATTTT. Translating gives CASSWGHNQPQHF.

The gene calls are TRBV30 and TRBJ2-7; D assignment may be TRBD1 or TRBD2 (5 bases each). CDR1 and CDR2 (germline): GTSNPN, SVGIG (reference sequence). The CDR3 totals 15 residues. Trimming pared 5 bases from V and 3 bases from J, leaving 20 bases between. CDR3 coding DNA: TGTGCCTGGGGGGGTCTCGGAGTTGGGGGCTACGAGCAGTACTTC. Encoded protein: CAWGGLGVGGYEQYF.

This clonotype was seen a handful of times. This chain joins TRBV30 and TRBJ1-1; D may be TRBD1 (6 bases). Trimming cost V 4 bases and J 3 bases, with 9 bases left between them. CDR3 length: 12 amino acids. The germline V gene has CDR1 GTSNPN and CDR2 SVGIG (reference sequence). The CDR3: CAWTRGDTEAFF. CDR3 DNA sequence: TGTGCCTGGACGAGGGGGGACACTGAAGCTTTCTTT.

V usage is TRBV24-1 and J usage is TRBJ1-2; D gene ambiguous. Trimming cost V 4 bases and J 8 bases, with 16 bases left between them. The germline V gene has CDR1 KGHDR and CDR2 SFDVKD. This CDR3 has 14 amino acids. The CDR3 spells CATSDPGTIGGYTF. DNA for the CDR3: TGTGCCACCAGTGACCCCGGAACGATCGGGGGCTACACCTTC.

This clonotype has just a few counts. This sequence joins TRBV7-2 and TRBJ1-2, with D tentatively TRBD1 (5 bases). Looked up from germline, CDR1 is SGHTA and CDR2 is FQGNSA. Trimming pared 5 bases from V and 5 bases from J, leaving 27 bases between. The CDR3 is made up of 18 amino acids. The CDR3 loop reads CASSPLYSGQSDNYGYTF. The CDR3 region has the DNA TGTGCCAGCAGCCCCCTGTATAGCGGACAAAGTGACAATTATGGCTACACCTTC.

The chain links TRBV6-8 to TRBJ2-5, with a possible D match to TRBD1 (6 bases). The CDR3 has 12 amino acids. The germline V gene has CDR1 MNHGY and CDR2 SAAAGT. Trimming shortened V by 7 bases and J by 5 bases, and 11 bases separated the two germline ends. In DNA form, the CDR3 reads TGTGCCAGCATTACAGGGTTGGAGACCCAGTACTTC. Translation gives CASITGLETQYF.

The rearrangement joins TRBV24-1 to TRBJ1-5; D remains unclear. CDR1 and CDR2 from the germline V gene are KGHDR and SFDVKD. V lost 4 bases to trimming and J lost 4 bases, with 4 bases between them. CDR3 length: 12 amino acids. In nucleotides, the CDR3 is TGTGCCACCAGTGACACTAATCAGCCCCAGCATTTT. It is translated as CATSDTNQPQHF.

This chain uses TRBV12-5 with TRBJ2-7, with 9 bases lining up with TRBD1. CDR1 is LGHNT, CDR2 FRNRAP, per germline. V was pared by 3 bases and J by 6 bases, with 6 bases of the junction left unmatched. The CDR3 contains 14 residues. CDR3 in amino acids: CASGFGDRVSEQYF. CDR3 in DNA: TGTGCTAGTGGTTTTGGGGACAGGGTCTCCGAGCAGTACTTC.

This clonotype has only one observation. The genes are TRBV5-1 and TRBJ2-5; TRBD1 matches 7 bases. This CDR3 spans 16 amino acids. V dropped 4 bases and J dropped 5; count of bases not matched to a gene: 14. CDR1 and CDR2 from the germline V gene are SGHRS and YFSETQ. CDR3 DNA: TGCGCCAGCAGCCCGGAGACAGGGTTTCGTCCCGAGACCCAGTACTTC. Amino acids: CASSPETGFRPETQYF.

This clonotype was found a few times. The V and J genes are TRBV7-2 and TRBJ1-2; 7 bases match TRBD1. The CDR3 has 15 residues. Germline assignment: CDR1 SGHTA and CDR2 FQGNSA. The J segment lost 5 bases and the V segment lost 1 base, leaving 7 bases of the junction unmatched. Here the CDR3 reads CASSLVQGSNYGYTF. The CDR3 DNA sequence: TGTGCCAGCAGCTTAGTACAGGGGAGTAATTATGGCTACACCTTC.

V usage is TRBV11-2 and J usage is TRBJ2-3; D unresolved. CDR3 size: 14 residues. CDR1 is SGHAT and CDR2 is FQNNGV in the germline V gene. With 5 bases removed from V and 3 bases from J, the gap between germline ends came to 12 bases. CDR3 residues: CASSSRPQTDTQYF. In DNA, the CDR3 is TGTGCCAGCAGCAGCCGACCTCAGACAGATACGCAGTATTTT.

This clonotype was found a few times. The V call is TRBV15, the J call TRBJ1-5; D might be TRBD1 (6 bases). Germline lookup yields CDR1 LNHNV and CDR2 YYDKDF (reference sequence). CDR3 length: 15 residues. The V end lost 0 bases, the J end lost 4 bases, and 10 bases lay between the germline ends. The CDR3 region has the DNA TGTGCCACCAGCAGAGATCGACAGGTTAATCAGCCCCAGCATTTT. Encoded protein: CATSRDRQVNQPQHF.

V usage is TRBV19 and J usage is TRBJ1-1; the match to TRBD1 covers 9 bases. Germline V CDR1 and CDR2: LNHDA, SQIVND (reference sequence). CDR3 length equals 12 residues. The J segment lost 7 bases and the V segment lost 8 bases, leaving 5 bases of the junction unmatched. The CDR3 here is CASAGQGGEAFF. The CDR3 DNA follows: TGTGCCAGTGCGGGACAGGGCGGTGAAGCTTTCTTT. Complete variable domain (other parts from reference TRBV19 and TRBJ1-1): DGGITQSPKYLFRKEGQNVTLSCEQNLNHDAMYWYRQDPGQGLRLIYYSQIVNDFQKGDIAEGYSVSREKKESFPLTVTSAQKNPTAFYLCASAGQGGEAFFGQGTRLTVV.

This clonotype has a handful of counts. The gene calls are TRBV6-1 and TRBJ1-5; unclear D gene. The V end was cut by 4 bases, the J end by 4 bases, with 2 bases between. Looked up from germline, CDR1 is MNHNS and CDR2 is SASEGT. The CDR3 totals 11 residues. This CDR3 is CASSGNQPQHF. Written as DNA, the CDR3 is TGTGCCAGCAGTGGGAATCAGCCCCAGCATTTT.

This clonotype was counted once. This chain links TRBV5-1 with TRBJ1-2; weak D call: TRBD1 (6 bases). Trimming removed 5 bases at V and 0 bases at J, with 11 bases between. Germline lookup yields CDR1 SGHRS and CDR2 YFSETQ. The CDR3 is 14 residues long. The CDR3 DNA reads as TGCGCCAGCAGTTACACAGGGACTAACTATGGCTACACCTTC. Translated, it gives CASSYTGTNYGYTF.

This clonotype has a handful of counts. The rearrangement joins TRBV20-1 to TRBJ2-7; 7 positions agree with TRBD1. Germline CDR1 DFQATT, CDR2 SNEGSKA (reference sequence). This CDR3 is built from 12 residues. With V trimmed by 6 bases and J by 5 bases, 7 bases remained unmatched. CDR3 loop: CSASDRANEQYF. The CDR3 DNA follows: TGCAGTGCCTCAGACAGGGCCAACGAGCAGTACTTC.

This clonotype was seen only a few times. V and J are TRBV10-3 and TRBJ2-5, with 7 positions matching TRBD2. CDR1 is ENHRY and CDR2 is SYGVKD in the germline V gene. The junction had 5 bases not matched to a gene; V was cut back by 2 bases and J by 5 bases. The CDR3 totals 14 residues. CDR3 loop: CAISETSAKETQYF. CDR3 in DNA: TGTGCCATCAGTGAGACTAGCGCAAAGGAGACCCAGTACTTC.

The chain has TRBV20-1 and TRBJ2-5, with D possibly being TRBD1 or TRBD2 (5 bases each). V was cut by 3 bases and J by 5 bases, with 16 bases left in between. This CDR3 is built from 14 residues. Per the germline V gene, CDR1 is DFQATT and CDR2 is SNEGSKA (reference sequence). The CDR3 loop is CSARGVLGIETQYF. As DNA, the CDR3 is TGCAGTGCTAGGGGGGTGTTGGGTATTGAGACCCAGTACTTC.

The chain is built from TRBV12-3 or TRBV12-4 and TRBJ1-5; the D gene is possibly TRBD1 (5 bases). The CDR3 contains 15 residues. The ends were cut back, 8 bases at V and 6 bases at J, with 20 bases in the middle. CDR3 in DNA: TGTGCCAGCGCAAGGAAGGGGATAGGTTTTCAGCCCCAGCATTTT. It encodes CASARKGIGFQPQHF.

The chain carries TRBV6-1 and TRBJ1-1; D call uncertain. Germline lookup yields CDR1 MNHNS and CDR2 SASEGT. CDR3 length equals 14 residues. Trimming cost V 2 bases and J 7 bases, with 14 bases left between them. CDR3 DNA sequence: TGTGCCAGCAGTGAATTCGGAGTTCCTTTTGAAGCTTTCTTT. Its translation is CASSEFGVPFEAFF.

The chain has TRBV7-2 and TRBJ2-1; 7 positions agree with TRBD2. The germline V gene encodes CDR1 SGHTA and CDR2 FQGNSA. The J segment lost 1 base and the V segment lost 7 bases, leaving 13 bases of the junction unmatched. The CDR3 has 17 amino acids. The CDR3 loop is CASNLSGGGPSYNEQFF. The CDR3 DNA reads as TGTGCCAGCAACCTCTCGGGGGGAGGGCCTTCCTACAATGAGCAGTTCTTC. Filled out from reference TRBV7-2 and TRBJ2-1, the complete variable domain reads GAGVSQSPSNKVTEKGKDVELRCDPISGHTALYWYRQSLGQGLEFLIYFQGNSAPDKSGLPSDRFSAERTGGSVSTLTIQRTQQEDSAVYLCASNLSGGGPSYNEQFFGPGTRLTVL.

This clonotype has a handful of counts. The rearrangement uses TRBV6-1 and TRBJ1-1, with 7 nucleotides matching TRBD1. The CDR3 runs to 15 residues. V shed 6 bases, J shed 1 base, and the junction held 8 bases outside the gene matches. Germline V CDR1 and CDR2: MNHNS, SASEGT. The CDR3 DNA is TGTGCCAGCAGCCCTAGACAGGGAGGGAACACTGAAGCTTTCTTT. This gives the protein CASSPRQGGNTEAFF.